The present T cell receptor (beta chain) was sequenced within a study of blood T cell repertoires in COVID-19. Libraries were prepared by immunoSEQ multiplex PCR; TCRdb keeps only in-frame clonotypes and omits some of them. The sample holds tens of thousands of clones, about 89% seen once. This CDR3 has 15 amino acids. Germline CDR1 and CDR2: SGHAT and FQNNGV. Trimming stripped 1 base from V and 5 bases from J, with 11 bases between. The rearrangement joins TRBV11-2 to TRBJ2-2, with a possible D match to TRBD2 (6 bases). The origin of this receptor is an older woman with active COVID-19. The sample consisted of peripheral blood. The CDR3 protein is CASSLVGGETGELFF. The CDR3 nucleotides read TGTGCCAGCAGCTTAGTGGGGGGAGAGACCGGGGAGCTGTTTTTT.